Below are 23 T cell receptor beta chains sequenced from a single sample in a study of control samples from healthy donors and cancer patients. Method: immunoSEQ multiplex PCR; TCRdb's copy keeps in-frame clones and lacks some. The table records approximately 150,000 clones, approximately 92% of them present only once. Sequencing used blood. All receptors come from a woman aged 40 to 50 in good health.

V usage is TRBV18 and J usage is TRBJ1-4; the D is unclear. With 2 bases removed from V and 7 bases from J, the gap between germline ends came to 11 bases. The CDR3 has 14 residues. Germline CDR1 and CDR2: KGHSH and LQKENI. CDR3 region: CASSPIPMGEKLFF. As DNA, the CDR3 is TGTGCCAGCTCACCAATCCCTATGGGTGAAAAACTGTTTTTT.

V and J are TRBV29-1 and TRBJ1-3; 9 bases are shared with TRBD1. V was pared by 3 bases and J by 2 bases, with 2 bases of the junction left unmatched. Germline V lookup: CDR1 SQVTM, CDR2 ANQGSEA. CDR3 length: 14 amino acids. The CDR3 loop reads CSVEGTGTGNTIYF. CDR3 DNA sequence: TGCAGCGTTGAGGGGACAGGGACTGGAAACACCATATATTTT.

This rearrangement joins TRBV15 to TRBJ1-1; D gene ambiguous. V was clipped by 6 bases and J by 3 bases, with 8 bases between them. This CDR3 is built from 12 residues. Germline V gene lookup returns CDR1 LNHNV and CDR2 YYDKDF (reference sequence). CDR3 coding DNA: TGTGCCACCAGTCCAGGCTACACTGAAGCTTTCTTT. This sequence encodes CATSPGYTEAFF.

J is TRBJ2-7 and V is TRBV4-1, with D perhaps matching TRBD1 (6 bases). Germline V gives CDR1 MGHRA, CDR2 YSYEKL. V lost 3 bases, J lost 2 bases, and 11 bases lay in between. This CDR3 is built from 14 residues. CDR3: CASSHSTGPYEQYF. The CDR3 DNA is TGCGCCAGCAGCCATTCGACAGGTCCCTACGAGCAGTACTTC.

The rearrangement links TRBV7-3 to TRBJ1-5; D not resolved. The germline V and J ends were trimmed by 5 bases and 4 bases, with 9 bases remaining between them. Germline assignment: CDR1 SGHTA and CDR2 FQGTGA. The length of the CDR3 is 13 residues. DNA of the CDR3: TGTGCCAGCAGCCCGGACTCTAATCAGCCCCAGCATTTT. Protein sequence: CASSPDSNQPQHF.

CDR3: CASSDYTGELFF. Here the CDR3 DNA reads TGTGCCAGCAGTGACTACACCGGGGAGCTGTTTTTT. V usage is TRBV6-4 and J usage is TRBJ2-2; unclear D gene. The V end lost 1 base, the J end lost 3 bases, and 0 bases lay between the germline ends. Germline V gene sequence: CDR1 MRHNA, CDR2 SNTAGT. There are 12 residues in the CDR3.

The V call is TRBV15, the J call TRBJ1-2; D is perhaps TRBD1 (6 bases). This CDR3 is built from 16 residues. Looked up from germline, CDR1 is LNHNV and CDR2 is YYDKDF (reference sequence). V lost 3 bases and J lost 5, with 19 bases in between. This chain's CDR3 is CATSRGGGSGLYGYTF. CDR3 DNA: TGTGCCACCAGCAGGGGAGGGGGGTCAGGGCTATATGGCTACACCTTC.

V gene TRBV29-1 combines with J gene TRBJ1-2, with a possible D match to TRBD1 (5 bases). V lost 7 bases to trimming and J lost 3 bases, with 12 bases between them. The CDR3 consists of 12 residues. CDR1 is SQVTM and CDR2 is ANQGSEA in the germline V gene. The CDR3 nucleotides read TGCAGCGCAGGACCGGGGGACTATGGCTACACCTTC. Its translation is CSAGPGDYGYTF.

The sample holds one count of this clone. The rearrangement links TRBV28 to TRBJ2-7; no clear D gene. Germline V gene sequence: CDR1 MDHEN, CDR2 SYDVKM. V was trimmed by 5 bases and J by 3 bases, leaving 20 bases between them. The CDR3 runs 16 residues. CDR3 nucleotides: TGTGCCAGCAGTCCCCCCGGCCGATTCCGTATCTACGAGCAGTACTTC. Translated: CASSPPGRFRIYEQYF.

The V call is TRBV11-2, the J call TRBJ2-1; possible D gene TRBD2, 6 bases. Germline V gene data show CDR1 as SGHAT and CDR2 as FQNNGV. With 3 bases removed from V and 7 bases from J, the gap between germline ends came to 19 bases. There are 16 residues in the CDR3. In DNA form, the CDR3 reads TGTGCCAGCAGCTTCTTCGGTAGGGCGGCGGGGAATGAGCAGTTCTTC. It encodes CASSFFGRAAGNEQFF.

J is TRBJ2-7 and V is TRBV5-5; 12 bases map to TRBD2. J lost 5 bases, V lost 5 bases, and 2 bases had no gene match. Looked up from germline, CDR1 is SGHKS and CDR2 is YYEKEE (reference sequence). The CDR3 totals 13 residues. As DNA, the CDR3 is TGTGCCAGCAGGTCTAGCGGGGGGGACGAGCAGTACTTC. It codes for CASRSSGGDEQYF.

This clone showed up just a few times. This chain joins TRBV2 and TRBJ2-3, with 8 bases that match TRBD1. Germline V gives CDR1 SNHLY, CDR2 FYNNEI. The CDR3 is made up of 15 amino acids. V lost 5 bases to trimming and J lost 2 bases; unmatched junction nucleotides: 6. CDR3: CASSTWTGHTDTQYF. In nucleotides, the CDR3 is TGTGCCAGCAGTACGTGGACAGGGCACACAGATACGCAGTATTTT.

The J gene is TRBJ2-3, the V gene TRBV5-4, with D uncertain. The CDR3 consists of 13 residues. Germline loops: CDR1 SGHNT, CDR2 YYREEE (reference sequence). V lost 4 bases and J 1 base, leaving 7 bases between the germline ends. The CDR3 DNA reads TGTGCCAGCAGCAGAATGGGCACAGATACGCAGTATTTT. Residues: CASSRMGTDTQYF.

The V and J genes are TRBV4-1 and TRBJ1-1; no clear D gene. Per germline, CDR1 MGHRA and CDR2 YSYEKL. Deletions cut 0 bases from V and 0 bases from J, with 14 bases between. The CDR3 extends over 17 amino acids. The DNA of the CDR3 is TGCGCCAGCAGCCAAGATCCATTAGGACGGTTGAACACTGAAGCTTTCTTT. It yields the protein CASSQDPLGRLNTEAFF.

CDR3 protein: CASRWGTGDYGYTF. CDR3 DNA: TGTGCCAGCAGATGGGGGACAGGGGACTATGGCTACACCTTC. This chain links TRBV2 with TRBJ1-2; 10 bases agree with TRBD1. CDR1 is SNHLY, CDR2 FYNNEI, per germline. Germline trimming cut 6 bases from V and 3 bases from J; bases unmatched to any gene: 4. The CDR3 sequence is 14 residues long. The complete variable domain, with remaining parts taken from reference TRBV2 and TRBJ1-2, reads EPEVTQTPSHQVTQMGQEVILRCVPISNHLYFYWYRQILGQKVEFLVSFYNNEISEKSEIFDDQFSVERPDGSNFTLKIRSTKLEDSAMYFCASRWGTGDYGYTFGSGTRLTVV.

CDR3 region: CASSFPNNYGYTF. The CDR3 region has the DNA TGTGCCAGCAGCTTTCCAAATAACTATGGCTACACCTTC. The rearrangement uses TRBV5-6 and TRBJ1-2; D gene unclear. From germline, CDR1 is SGHDT and CDR2 YYEEEE. Trimming shortened V by 2 bases and J by 1 base, and 6 bases separated the two germline ends. This CDR3 comprises 13 residues.

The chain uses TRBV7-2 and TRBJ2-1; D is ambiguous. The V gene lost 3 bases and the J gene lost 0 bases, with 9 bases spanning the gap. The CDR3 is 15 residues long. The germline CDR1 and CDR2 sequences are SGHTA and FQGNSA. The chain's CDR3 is CASSLTGGSYNEQFF. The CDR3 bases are TGTGCCAGCAGCTTGACCGGTGGCTCCTACAATGAGCAGTTCTTC.

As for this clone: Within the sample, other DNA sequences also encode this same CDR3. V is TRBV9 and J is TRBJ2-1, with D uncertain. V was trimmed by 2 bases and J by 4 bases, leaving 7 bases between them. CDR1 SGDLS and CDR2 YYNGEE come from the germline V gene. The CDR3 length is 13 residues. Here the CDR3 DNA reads TGTGCCAGCAGCGTGGCTGTATACAATGAGCAGTTCTTC. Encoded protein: CASSVAVYNEQFF.

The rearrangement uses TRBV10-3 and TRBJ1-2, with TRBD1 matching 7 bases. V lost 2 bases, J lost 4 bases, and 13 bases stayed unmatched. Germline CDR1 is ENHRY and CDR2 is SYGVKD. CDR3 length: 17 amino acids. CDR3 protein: CAISETSSGQVAYGYTF. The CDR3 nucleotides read TGTGCCATCAGTGAGACTTCGTCTGGACAGGTCGCCTATGGCTACACCTTC.

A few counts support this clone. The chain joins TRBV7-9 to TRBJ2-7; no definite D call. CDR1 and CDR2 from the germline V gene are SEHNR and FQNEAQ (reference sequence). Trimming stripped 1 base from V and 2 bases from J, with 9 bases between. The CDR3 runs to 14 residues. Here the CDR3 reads CASSLGQLTYEQYF. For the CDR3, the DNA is TGTGCCAGCAGCTTAGGGCAGCTAACCTACGAGCAGTACTTC.

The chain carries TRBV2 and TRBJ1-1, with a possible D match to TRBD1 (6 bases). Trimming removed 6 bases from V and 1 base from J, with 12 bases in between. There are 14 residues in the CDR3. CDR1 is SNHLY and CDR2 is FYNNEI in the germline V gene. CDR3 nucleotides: TGTGCCAGCAGCCTCAAGGGGGGGAACACTGAAGCTTTCTTT. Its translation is CASSLKGGNTEAFF. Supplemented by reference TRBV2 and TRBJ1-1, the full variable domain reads EPEVTQTPSHQVTQMGQEVILRCVPISNHLYFYWYRQILGQKVEFLVSFYNNEISEKSEIFDDQFSVERPDGSNFTLKIRSTKLEDSAMYFCASSLKGGNTEAFFGQGTRLTVV.

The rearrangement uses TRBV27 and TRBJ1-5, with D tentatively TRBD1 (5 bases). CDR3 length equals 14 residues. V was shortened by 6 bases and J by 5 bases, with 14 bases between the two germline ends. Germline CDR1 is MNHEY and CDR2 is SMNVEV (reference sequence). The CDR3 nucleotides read TGTGCCAGCAGGATGCAGGGAGCACATCAGCCCCAGCATTTT. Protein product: CASRMQGAHQPQHF.

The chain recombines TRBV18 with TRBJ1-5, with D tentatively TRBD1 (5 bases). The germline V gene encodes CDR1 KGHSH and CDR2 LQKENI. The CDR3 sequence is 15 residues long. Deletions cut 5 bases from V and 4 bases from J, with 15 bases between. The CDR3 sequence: CASSGAGGDNQPQHF. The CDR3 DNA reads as TGTGCCAGCTCAGGGGCGGGAGGGGATAATCAGCCCCAGCATTTT. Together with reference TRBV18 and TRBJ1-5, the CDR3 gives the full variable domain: NAGVMQNPRHLVRRRGQEARLRCSPMKGHSHVYWYRQLPEEGLKFMVYLQKENIIDESGMPKERFSAEFPKEGPSILRIQQVVRGDSAAYFCASSGAGGDNQPQHFGDGTRLSIL.